This T cell receptor beta chain comes out of a study of CD8 T cells in ankylosing spondylitis. Study-wide findings and caveats: Some motif variants had been reported before (in reactive arthritis synovial fluid and blood). Ankylosing spondylitis blood appeared to carry a characteristic TCR beta motif of several highly homologous variants. CD8+ disease-linked clones were present at relatively low frequencies in blood.

A word on this clonotype: The antigen is unknown.

The TCR beta libraries were generated through quantitative 5'-RACE incorporating molecular barcodes. TCRdb independently ran MiXCR on the 5' RACE reads; one entry per CDR3 protein. Of 150,000 to 200,000 distinct CDR3 sequences in the sample, 10% to 15% are singletons; the top ten hold 9.5% to 12%. Trimming left V 4 bases short and J 4 bases short, with 8 bases between. The CDR3 consists of 13 residues. Germline assignment: CDR1 MGHRA and CDR2 YSYEKL. This clonotype was obtained from a female donor with ankylosing spondylitis or in good health (not recorded which). The sample was blood, either unsorted or a sorted T cell fraction (not recorded which). The rearrangement joins TRBV4-1 to TRBJ2-1, with a tentative D call TRBD2 (5 bases). The CDR3 reads CASSPWEYNEQFF. CDR3 sequence (DNA): TGCGCCAGCAGCCCCTGGGAGTACAATGAGCAGTTCTTC.